Described below is a single T cell receptor beta chain sequence and its context. Generated by immunoSEQ multiplex PCR, the TCRdb table keeps only in-frame clones and is missing some. Here the sample spans 150,000 to 200,000 clones, 78% being singletons. This specimen comes from a study of blood T cell repertoires in COVID-19. V lost 3 bases to trimming and J lost 4 bases, with 18 bases between them. The CDR3 sequence is 15 residues long. CDR1 is DFQATT and CDR2 is SNEGSKA in the germline V gene (reference sequence). The sequencing input was PBMCs or T cells enriched from blood (not recorded which). The receptor comes from a woman between 50 and 59 years old who had recovered from COVID-19. The rearrangement links TRBV20-1 to TRBJ1-2; TRBD1 might be the D (5 bases). The CDR3 DNA reads TGCAGTGCTAGTGAAGACAGCCTTCCCCTCTATGGCTACACCTTC. Translation: CSASEDSLPLYGYTF.